The 10 T cell receptor beta chains listed next were all sequenced from one sample in a study of vaccination and CD4 T cells after COVID-19. These receptors' antigens are unknown. Sample treatment: roughly ten-day PBMC culture with coronavirus spike peptide pools or control peptides (ViraFEST assay). Sequenced with the Oncomine TCR Beta short-read assay was DNA taken from cultured CD4+ T cells. TCRdb re-called the PCR reads with MiXCR, one entry per CDR3 protein. The table records 9,500 to 15,000 distinct CDR3 sequences, roughly 65% of them present only once. The sample taken for sequencing was CD4+ T cells from blood, cultured in vitro. These receptors all come from a human donor who had recovered from COVID-19.

The chain joins TRBV20-1 to TRBJ1-1; D ambiguous. The CDR3 extends over 13 amino acids. Between the trimmed V and J ends, which lost 0 bases and 3 bases, there was a span of 8 bases. The germline CDR1 and CDR2 sequences are DFQATT and SNEGSKA (reference sequence). Here the CDR3 DNA reads TGCAGTGCTAGAGATCAACTGGACACTGAAGCTTTCTTT. The encoded protein is CSARDQLDTEAFF.

The chain links TRBV24-1 to TRBJ2-5; 10 nucleotides line up with TRBD1. Germline loops: CDR1 KGHDR, CDR2 SFDVKD. The CDR3 totals 13 residues. The J segment lost 4 bases and the V segment lost 7 bases, leaving 2 bases of the junction unmatched. The CDR3 region has the DNA TGTGCCACCAGGGGGACAGGGGTAGAGACCCAGTACTTC. Translated, it gives CATRGTGVETQYF.

The J gene is TRBJ2-3, the V gene TRBV7-9; TRBD2 matches 9 bases. The V segment lost 1 base and the J segment 3 bases; nucleotides outside the gene matches: 5. CDR1 is SEHNR, CDR2 FQNEAQ, per germline (reference sequence). The CDR3 is made up of 16 amino acids. In nucleotides, the CDR3 is TGTGCCAGCAGCTTAGGGCTTAGCGGGAGTACAGATACGCAGTATTTT. Amino acid sequence: CASSLGLSGSTDTQYF.

This chain uses TRBV20-1 with TRBJ2-3; 8 positions match TRBD2. This CDR3 is built from 15 residues. J gave up 1 base and V 7 bases, and 10 bases lay outside the gene matches. CDR1 and CDR2 (germline): DFQATT, SNEGSKA (reference sequence). Written as DNA, the CDR3 is TGCAGTGGGTCGGAGCGGGAGAGGGGCACAGATACGCAGTATTTT. It translates to CSGSERERGTDTQYF.

This chain connects TRBV20-1 to TRBJ2-7; 12 bases are shared with TRBD2. Losses at the gene ends were 5 bases for V and 4 bases for J; bases not matched to a gene: 9. The V gene's germline CDR1 is DFQATT and CDR2 SNEGSKA (reference sequence). The CDR3 extends over 15 amino acids. The chain's CDR3 is CSAFVTSGSSYEQYF. The CDR3 nucleotides are TGCAGTGCTTTCGTGACTAGCGGGAGTTCGTACGAGCAGTACTTC.

The chain carries TRBV10-3 and TRBJ2-3; D call uncertain. Germline V gene data show CDR1 as ENHRY and CDR2 as SYGVKD. V dropped 7 bases and J dropped 3 bases, with 11 bases sitting between them. CDR3 size: 13 residues. The CDR3, as DNA: TGTGCCATCACAGTAGTGGGAACAGATACGCAGTATTTT. Translating gives CAITVVGTDTQYF.

The J gene is TRBJ2-5, the V gene TRBV7-6; 9 bases are a match to TRBD2. Trimming removed 5 bases from V and 5 bases from J; junction bases left unmatched: 6. From germline, CDR1 is SGHVS and CDR2 FNYEAQ. The CDR3 runs to 14 residues. The CDR3 DNA sequence: TGTGCCAGCAGCGCTACTAGCGGGTGGGAGACCCAGTACTTC. Translating gives CASSATSGWETQYF.

The CDR3 sequence: CASSYDNEQFF. DNA for the CDR3: TGTGCCAGCAGTTATGACAATGAGCAGTTCTTC. The chain couples TRBV6-2 or TRBV6-3 to TRBJ2-1; no firm D call. This CDR3 is 11 amino acids long. Looked up from germline, CDR1 is MNHEY and CDR2 is SVGEGT. V lost 3 bases and J lost 5, with 2 bases in between.

In its sample, this clonotype is large. V is TRBV2 and J is TRBJ2-5; 9 bases line up with TRBD2. Trimming removed 2 bases from V and 4 bases from J; junction bases left unmatched: 8. Germline loops: CDR1 SNHLY, CDR2 FYNNEI. The CDR3 totals 16 residues. The CDR3: CASSEQGLAGTETQYF. The CDR3 bases are TGTGCCAGCAGTGAACAAGGGCTAGCGGGAACAGAGACCCAGTACTTC.

There are a few counts of this clonotype. The chain employs TRBV20-1 and TRBJ2-5, with 10 positions matching TRBD1. The CDR3 spans 15 residues. Losses at the gene ends were 0 bases for V and 4 bases for J; bases not matched to a gene: 5. Germline V gene data show CDR1 as DFQATT and CDR2 as SNEGSKA (reference sequence). This CDR3 reads CSARDWDRGTETQYF. CDR3 nucleotide sequence: TGCAGTGCTAGAGACTGGGACAGGGGCACAGAGACCCAGTACTTC.